This T cell receptor (beta chain) was identified during a study of T cells in women clearing cervical HPV infection. Study-wide findings and caveats: Each sample's T-cell count was unknown, possibly confounding richness.

Comments on this clone: No antigen is known for it. The read halts 3 residues ahead of the CDR3 end, with the missing end drawn from the germline J gene.

Cervical HPV DNA detected by MY09/MY11 PCR, typed by dot-blot. After removal of 4 bases from V and 1 base from J, the junction contained 1 base not matched to a gene. The CDR3 contains 13 residues. From germline, CDR1 is GTSNPN and CDR2 SVGIG (reference sequence). TCRdb keeps only in-frame clones here, not all; method: immunoSEQ multiplex PCR. Its listing shows 15,000 to 20,000 clones. V is TRBV30 and J is TRBJ1-1; 9 bases are a match to TRBD1. The specimen sequenced was blood buffy coat. This clonotype originated in a woman between 18 and 75 years old with a cervical HPV16 infection that either progressed to CIN3+ or cleared (not recorded which). CDR3 region: CAWMGQGNTEAFF. The sequenced CDR3 bases are TGTGCCTGGATGGGACAGGGGAACACTGAA.